This passage covers 30 T cell receptor beta chains from one sample sequenced in a study of blood T cells in healthy people across ages. It was with a sample-barcoded 5' primer and a J-beta primer mix that a second PCR of roughly 7 to 12 cycles was run. TCRdb recomputed calls from the 5' RACE reads with MiXCR, one row per CDR3 protein. Of approximately 1,700,000 distinct CDR3 sequences in the sample, 39% were seen once. The sequencing input was blood. These receptors were collected from a human donor in good health.

This clonotype has only a few counts. J is TRBJ2-7 and V is TRBV27; unclear D gene. Trimming removed 0 bases from V and 3 bases from J, with 9 bases in between. CDR1 is MNHEY, CDR2 SMNVEV, per germline (reference sequence). The CDR3 runs 14 residues. The CDR3 loop reads CASSLSNSNYEQYF. CDR3 DNA: TGTGCCAGCAGTTTATCGAACAGTAACTACGAGCAGTACTTC.

The chain joins TRBV29-1 to TRBJ1-6; the D is unclear. The germline V gene has CDR1 SQVTM and CDR2 ANQGSEA. The CDR3 runs 14 residues. V shed 6 bases and J shed 0 bases, with 9 bases lying between them. The CDR3 DNA is TGCAGCGTGCGAGAGAGCTCCTATAATTCACCCCTCCACTTT. Amino acid sequence: CSVRESSYNSPLHF.

The chain links TRBV4-1 to TRBJ1-2, with 8 bases matching TRBD1. This CDR3 has 14 residues. Trimming removed 2 bases from V and 7 bases from J; junction bases left unmatched: 6. Germline V gene lookup returns CDR1 MGHRA and CDR2 YSYEKL. The CDR3 DNA is TGCGCCAGCAGCCAAACTCCACAGGGGGGTGGCTACACCTTC. This translates into CASSQTPQGGGYTF.

This clonotype was seen a handful of times. The genes are TRBV9 and TRBJ2-1, with D possibly being TRBD2 (6 bases). Looked up from germline, CDR1 is SGDLS and CDR2 is YYNGEE. This CDR3 spans 16 amino acids. V lost 2 bases and J lost 3, with 15 bases in between. CDR3 coding DNA: TGTGCCAGCAGCGTCACTCCGGGACTCCTCTACAATGAGCAGTTCTTC. Translating gives CASSVTPGLLYNEQFF.

The chain is built from TRBV10-3 and TRBJ2-1; D possibly corresponds to TRBD2 (6 bases). Trimming removed 3 bases at V and 2 bases at J, with 11 bases between. The CDR3 consists of 15 residues. Germline CDR1 reads ENHRY; CDR2 reads SYGVKD. The CDR3 sequence: CAISEPWGAYNEQFF. CDR3 DNA sequence: TGTGCCATCAGTGAACCTTGGGGGGCCTACAATGAGCAGTTCTTC.

This clonotype showed up just a few times. CDR3 nucleotides: TGTGCCAGCAGCGGACTGGGGACAAACTATGGCTACACCTTC. This sequence encodes CASSGLGTNYGYTF. The V and J genes are TRBV6-6 and TRBJ1-2; a possible D gene is TRBD1 (6 bases). The V gene lost 6 bases and the J gene lost 2 bases, with 13 bases spanning the gap. This CDR3 spans 14 amino acids. Per germline, CDR1 MNHNY and CDR2 SVGAGI (reference sequence).

This chain joins TRBV7-8 and TRBJ1-4, with no clear D. The CDR3 sequence is 14 residues long. CDR1 and CDR2 from the germline V gene are SGHVS and FQNEAQ. V lost 0 bases to trimming and J lost 7 bases, with 9 bases between them. In nucleotides, the CDR3 is TGTGCCAGCAGCTTAGCGCGTGGCGTTGAAAAACTGTTTTTT. Translated: CASSLARGVEKLFF. Full variable domain (remainder filled in from reference TRBV7-8 and TRBJ1-4): GAGVSQSPRYKVAKRGQDVALRCDPISGHVSLFWYQQALGQGPEFLTYFQNEAQLDKSGLPSDRFFAERPEGSVSTLKIQRTQQEDSAVYLCASSLARGVEKLFFGSGTQLSVL.

This clonotype was recorded a few times. The chain combines TRBV6-5 with TRBJ1-5; 11 bases line up with TRBD1. Trimming at V came to 3 bases and at J to 0 bases, leaving 13 bases not matched to a gene. The CDR3 is 20 residues long. In germline, CDR1 is MNHEY, CDR2 SVGAGI. CDR3 coding DNA: TGTGCCAGCAGTTATTCCGGGACAGGGGGGATCTTGCATAGCAATCAGCCCCAGCATTTT. Protein: CASSYSGTGGILHSNQPQHF.

To note about this clonotype: One junction end does not reproduce the germline sequence, and a read error may be involved. This sequence joins TRBV12-5 and TRBJ2-1; no clear D gene. The CDR3 runs to 13 residues. Germline CDR1 is LGHNT and CDR2 is FRNRAP. In DNA, the CDR3 is TGTGCTAGTTCGGCGGCATACTACAACGAGCAGTTCTTC. Encoded protein: CASSAAYYNEQFF.

This clonotype has only a few counts. CDR3 amino acids: CASRRDRYYEQYF. The CDR3 DNA follows: TGTGCCAGCAGGAGGGACAGGTACTACGAGCAGTACTTC. V is TRBV6-2 or TRBV6-3 and J is TRBJ2-7, with 8 bases matching TRBD1. Trimming took 6 bases from V and 3 from J; bases not matched to a gene: 4. Looked up from germline, CDR1 is MNHEY and CDR2 is SVGEGT. This CDR3 has 13 residues.

The rearrangement joins TRBV16 to TRBJ1-1, with a possible D match to TRBD1 (5 bases). Looked up from germline, CDR1 is KGHSY and CDR2 is FQNENV. The V gene lost 5 bases and the J gene lost 4 bases, with 14 bases spanning the gap. CDR3 length: 14 amino acids. CDR3 coding DNA: TGTGCCAGCAGCACTCTTGGGGGAGTCACTGAAGCTTTCTTT. It codes for CASSTLGGVTEAFF.

The rearrangement uses TRBV24-1 and TRBJ2-7; the D is unclear. This CDR3 is 12 amino acids long. The germline V gene has CDR1 KGHDR and CDR2 SFDVKD. Trimming cost V 4 bases and J 6 bases, with 9 bases left between them. CDR3 sequence: CATSDGSVEQYF. In nucleotides, the CDR3 is TGTGCCACCAGTGACGGATCTGTCGAGCAGTACTTC.

Notes on this clonotype: This clone may be a read error of a much larger clone one base away. This chain joins TRBV7-3 and TRBJ2-1; 7 bases are a match to TRBD1. After removal of 5 bases from V and 4 bases from J, the junction contained 5 bases not matched to a gene. CDR3 length: 14 amino acids. Germline assignment: CDR1 SGHTA and CDR2 FQGTGA. The CDR3 nucleotides read TGTGCCAGCAGCCCCGGGACAGAGTACAATGAGCAGTTCTTC. As protein: CASSPGTEYNEQFF.

V usage is TRBV7-2 and J usage is TRBJ2-5; 8 bases fit TRBD2. CDR3 length equals 18 residues. After removal of 1 base from V and 3 bases from J, the junction contained 13 bases not matched to a gene. CDR1 and CDR2 (germline): SGHTA, FQGNSA. CDR3 sequence reads: CASSLGATSVTREETQYF. CDR3 nucleotides: TGTGCCAGCAGCTTAGGGGCGACTAGCGTCACAAGAGAAGAGACCCAGTACTTC.

The chain recombines TRBV7-2 with TRBJ2-5, with TRBD2 as a possible D gene (5 bases). This CDR3 spans 15 amino acids. The V end lost 4 bases, the J end lost 1 base, and 13 bases lay between the germline ends. CDR1 and CDR2 (germline): SGHTA, FQGNSA. This CDR3 reads CASSSILVAQETQYF. DNA for the CDR3: TGTGCCAGCAGCTCGATACTAGTAGCCCAAGAGACCCAGTACTTC.

As to this clonotype: Given the absence of the conserved phenylalanine or tryptophan at the CDR3 end, a read error is likely. V and J are TRBV6-6 and TRBJ1-5; 8 bases align to TRBD1. In germline, CDR1 is MNHNY, CDR2 SVGAGI (reference sequence). CDR3 length equals 14 residues. CDR3 loop: CASRMTGENQPQHL. In DNA form, the CDR3 reads TGCGCCAGCAGGATGACAGGGGAGAATCAGCCCCAGCATCTT.

In this sample, this clonotype turned up many times. The chain carries TRBV7-3 and TRBJ2-6; D is ambiguous. The CDR3 runs to 15 residues. V was pared by 1 base and J by 0 bases, with 4 bases between. Germline V lookup: CDR1 SGHTA, CDR2 FQGTGA. CDR3 sequence reads: CASSLMGSGANVLTF. The CDR3 DNA reads TGTGCCAGCAGCTTAATGGGCTCTGGGGCCAACGTCCTGACTTTC.

The chain links TRBV2 to TRBJ1-2, with D possibly matching TRBD1 (5 bases). The CDR3 is 14 residues long. Germline CDR1 SNHLY, CDR2 FYNNEI. Trimming shortened V by 5 bases and J by 7 bases, and 17 bases separated the two germline ends. In nucleotides, the CDR3 is TGTGCCAGCAGTCCCTCAAGGGGAGGTGGTGGCTACACCTTC. Translating it yields CASSPSRGGGGYTF.

The table lists this clonotype with a count of one. V usage is TRBV7-2 and J usage is TRBJ1-2; 7 bases agree with TRBD1. V trimming: 1 base; J trimming: 8 bases; junction bases outside the gene matches: 10. Germline CDR1 SGHTA, CDR2 FQGNSA. CDR3 size: 15 residues. Here the CDR3 reads CASSLGIGGWDGYTF. The CDR3 nucleotides are TGTGCCAGCAGCTTAGGGATAGGGGGCTGGGACGGCTACACCTTC.

The chain recombines TRBV6-2 or TRBV6-3 with TRBJ2-5; weak D call: TRBD2 (6 bases). In germline, CDR1 is MNHEY, CDR2 SVGEGT. The CDR3 sequence is 14 residues long. V was cut by 7 bases and J by 5 bases, with 17 bases left in between. CDR3 in amino acids: CASNLVSGRETQYF. The CDR3 nucleotides read TGTGCCAGCAACCTCGTTAGCGGCAGGGAGACCCAGTACTTC.

This clonotype was picked up a small number of times. V is TRBV7-9 and J is TRBJ2-7; a possible D gene is TRBD1 (5 bases). Germline V gene data show CDR1 as SEHNR and CDR2 as FQNEAQ (reference sequence). The CDR3 is 14 residues long. Trimming stripped 5 bases from V and 1 base from J, with 12 bases between. This chain's CDR3 is CASSADSRSYEQYF. CDR3 bases: TGTGCCAGCAGCGCAGACAGTCGTTCCTACGAGCAGTACTTC.

V gene TRBV20-1 combines with J gene TRBJ2-7; 10 bases map to TRBD1. Germline lookup yields CDR1 DFQATT and CDR2 SNEGSKA (reference sequence). The CDR3 is 15 amino acids. V was clipped by 0 bases and J by 3 bases; unmatched bases: 5. The CDR3 nucleotides are TGCAGTGCTAGAGACGGGACAGGGGAATACTACGAGCAGTACTTC. Translating it yields CSARDGTGEYYEQYF.

V and J are TRBV5-1 and TRBJ2-7; possibly TRBD1 for D (6 bases). CDR3 length equals 16 residues. CDR1 SGHRS and CDR2 YFSETQ come from the germline V gene. V was clipped by 0 bases and J by 5 bases, with 18 bases between them. The CDR3 reads CASSLATGAMRDEQYF. The CDR3 DNA reads as TGCGCCAGCAGCTTGGCGACAGGAGCGATGAGGGACGAGCAGTACTTC.

The gene calls are TRBV7-2 and TRBJ2-5; D unresolved. V lost 5 bases to trimming and J lost 7 bases, with 11 bases between them. The CDR3 loop spans 12 amino acids. The germline CDR1 and CDR2 sequences are SGHTA and FQGNSA. The CDR3 DNA reads TGTGCCAGCAGCCCAGACTCCGGGACCCAGTACTTC. This encodes CASSPDSGTQYF.

This clonotype was seen a handful of times. The chain employs TRBV6-5 and TRBJ2-1, with D tentatively TRBD1 (6 bases). Per germline, CDR1 MNHEY and CDR2 SVGAGI. The CDR3 spans 15 residues. V lost 5 bases, J lost 7 bases, and 18 bases lay in between. The CDR3 here is CASSIGTYPGNEQFF. In nucleotides, the CDR3 is TGTGCCAGCAGTATTGGGACATACCCCGGGAATGAGCAGTTCTTC.

This chain joins TRBV5-1 and TRBJ2-7, with D perhaps matching TRBD1 or TRBD2 (5 bases each). Trimming shortened V by 0 bases and J by 5 bases, and 15 bases separated the two germline ends. CDR1 and CDR2 from the germline V gene are SGHRS and YFSETQ. This CDR3 comprises 15 residues. CDR3 sequence reads: CASSLDTGLVDEQYF. CDR3 DNA sequence: TGCGCCAGCAGCTTGGACACGGGGCTAGTAGACGAGCAGTACTTC.

The chain couples TRBV4-3 to TRBJ1-6; 7 bases fit TRBD1. The V segment lost 1 base and the J segment 7 bases; nucleotides outside the gene matches: 7. CDR1 and CDR2 (germline): LGHNA, YSLEER. There are 16 residues in the CDR3. The CDR3 bases are TGCGCCAGCAGCCAAGCCTTGGGGGACAGAAATTCACCCCTCCACTTT. As protein: CASSQALGDRNSPLHF.

The sample holds a few counts of this clonotype. The rearrangement links TRBV20-1 to TRBJ1-2; 9 bases map to TRBD1. V trimming: 1 base; J trimming: 4 bases; junction bases outside the gene matches: 19. The CDR3 contains 19 residues. CDR1 DFQATT and CDR2 SNEGSKA come from the germline V gene (reference sequence). Here the CDR3 DNA reads TGCAGTGCTAGAGTGAGTGGGAGAGGCACACAGGGGGCGAGCTATGGCTACACCTTC. Amino acids: CSARVSGRGTQGASYGYTF.

This clonotype has more than one count but fewer than ten. V usage is TRBV12-3 or TRBV12-4 and J usage is TRBJ2-3; 11 bases map to TRBD2. J lost 0 bases, V lost 5 bases, and 7 bases had no gene match. There are 17 residues in the CDR3. CDR3 residues: CASSHRTSGPSTDTQYF. Written as DNA, the CDR3 is TGTGCCAGCAGTCACCGGACTAGCGGGCCTAGCACAGATACGCAGTATTTT.

CDR3 coding DNA: TGCGCCAGCAGCTACTGGACAGGGGATGAAAAACTGTTTTTT. Its protein is CASSYWTGDEKLFF. This sequence joins TRBV5-1 and TRBJ1-4; 9 bases line up with TRBD1. This CDR3 has 14 amino acids. Germline CDR1 SGHRS, CDR2 YFSETQ. Losses at the gene ends were 3 bases for V and 6 bases for J; bases not matched to a gene: 3.